These 6 T cell receptor beta chains were sequenced from one sample in a study of blood T cell repertoires in COVID-19. Sequencing was performed with immunoSEQ multiplex PCR; in TCRdb, only in-frame clones are kept and a portion is missing. The table shows approximately 100,000 clones, with roughly 87% occurring only once. The sequencing sample was made of peripheral blood. These receptors all stem from a woman older than 75 with active COVID-19.

The rearrangement joins TRBV5-1 to TRBJ2-1; tentatively, D is TRBD1 (6 bases). The CDR3 length is 13 residues. V was shortened by 2 bases and J by 6 bases, with 9 bases between the two germline ends. The germline V gene encodes CDR1 SGHRS and CDR2 YFSETQ. CDR3 protein: CASSFGQPNEQFF. CDR3 DNA: TGCGCCAGCAGCTTCGGACAGCCCAATGAGCAGTTCTTC.

This chain uses TRBV7-6 with TRBJ2-2; D possibly corresponds to TRBD1 (6 bases). Germline lookup yields CDR1 SGHVS and CDR2 FNYEAQ. The germline V and J ends were trimmed by 2 bases and 5 bases, with 12 bases remaining between them. The CDR3 sequence is 15 residues long. CDR3: CASSLSGARTGELFF. The CDR3 nucleotides read TGTGCCAGCAGCTTATCAGGGGCGCGTACCGGGGAGCTGTTTTTT.

The J gene is TRBJ1-5, the V gene TRBV4-1; D possibly corresponds to TRBD1 (5 bases). CDR1 and CDR2 (germline): MGHRA, YSYEKL. The CDR3 runs to 15 residues. V gave up 1 base and J gave up 10 bases, with 17 bases separating them. DNA of the CDR3: TGCGCCAGCAGCCAAGCAAGGACTGGGGGGATCCCCCAGCATTTT. It specifies CASSQARTGGIPQHF.

This chain connects TRBV11-2 to TRBJ2-2; D is ambiguous. The V gene lost 0 bases and the J gene lost 8 bases, with 10 bases spanning the gap. There are 14 residues in the CDR3. From germline, CDR1 is SGHAT and CDR2 FQNNGV. CDR3 protein: CASSLDFRSGELFF. The CDR3 DNA reads as TGTGCCAGCAGCTTAGATTTCAGATCAGGGGAGCTGTTTTTT.

The rearrangement uses TRBV18 and TRBJ2-1; TRBD2 aligns across 9 bases. In germline, CDR1 is KGHSH, CDR2 LQKENI. V shed 6 bases and J 4 bases; nucleotides not matched to a gene: 7. CDR3 length equals 15 residues. The CDR3 loop reads CASSATSGDYNEQFF. The CDR3 nucleotides are TGTGCCAGCTCTGCGACTAGCGGAGATTACAATGAGCAGTTCTTC.

The V call is TRBV5-4, the J call TRBJ1-3; perhaps TRBD1 as D (6 bases). CDR3 length: 15 residues. Per germline, CDR1 SGHNT and CDR2 YYREEE (reference sequence). The ends were cut back, 4 bases at V and 4 bases at J, with 15 bases in the middle. The CDR3 protein is CASSPGGAAGNTIYF. As DNA, the CDR3 is TGTGCCAGCAGCCCGGGGGGGGCGGCGGGAAACACCATATATTTT. Full variable domain (outside the CDR3, taken from reference TRBV5-4 and TRBJ1-3): ETGVTQSPTHLIKTRGQQVTLRCSSQSGHNTVSWYQQALGQGPQFIFQYYREEENGRGNFPPRFSGLQFPNYSSELNVNALELDDSALYLCASSPGGAAGNTIYFGEGSWLTVV.